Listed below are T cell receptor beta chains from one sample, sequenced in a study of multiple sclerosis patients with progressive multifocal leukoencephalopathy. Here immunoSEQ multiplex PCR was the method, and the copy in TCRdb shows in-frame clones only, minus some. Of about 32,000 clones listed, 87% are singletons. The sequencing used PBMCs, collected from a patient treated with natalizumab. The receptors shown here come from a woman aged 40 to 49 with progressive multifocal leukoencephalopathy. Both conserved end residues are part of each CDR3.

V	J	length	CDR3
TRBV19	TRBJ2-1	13	CASSRLGLDEQFF
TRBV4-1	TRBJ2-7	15	CASRESGTALDEQYF
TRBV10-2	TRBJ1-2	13	CASSESTFYGYTF
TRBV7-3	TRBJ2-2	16	CASSRSPGTGTGELFF
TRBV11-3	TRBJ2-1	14	CASSLGGSSNEQFF
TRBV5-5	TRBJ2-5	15	CASSFGIGRGETQYF
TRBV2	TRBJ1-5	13	CASSPDSNQPQHF
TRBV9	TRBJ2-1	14	CASTRGGLYNEQFF
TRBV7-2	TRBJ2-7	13	CASSLDTPYEQYF
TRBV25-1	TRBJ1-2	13	CASRQGLSDGYTF
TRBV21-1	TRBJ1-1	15	CASSKAVLGTHKAFF
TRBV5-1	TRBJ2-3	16	CASSLRMSGGTDTQYF
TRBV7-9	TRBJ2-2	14	CASSRTGNTGELFF
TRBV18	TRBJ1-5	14	CASSLQGNNQPQHF
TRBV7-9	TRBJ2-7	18	CSSSLGRYRDRGSTKQYF
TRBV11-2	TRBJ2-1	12	CASRMPEREQFF
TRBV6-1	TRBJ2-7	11	CASSERYEQYF
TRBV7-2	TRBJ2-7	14	CASSRRQGTHEQYF
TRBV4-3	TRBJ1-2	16	CASSQSKRRTGEGYTF
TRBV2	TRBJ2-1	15	CANPASGGVSNEQFF
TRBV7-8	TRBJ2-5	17	CASSPRASGGYQETQYF
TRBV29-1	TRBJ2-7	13	CSVGTGGTYEQYF
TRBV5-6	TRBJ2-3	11	CASSLSDTQYF
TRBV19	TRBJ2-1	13	CASSVEWYNEQFF
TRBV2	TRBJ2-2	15	CASTKSAANTGELFF
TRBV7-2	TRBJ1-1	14	CASSLGQGSTEAFF
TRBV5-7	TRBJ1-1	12	CASSLGQGEAFF
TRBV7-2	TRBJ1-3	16	CASSSDVRGTGNTIYF
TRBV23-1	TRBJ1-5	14	CASSQAGACQPQHF
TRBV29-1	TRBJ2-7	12	CSVGRQGWEQYF
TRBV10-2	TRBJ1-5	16	CASSESPGNSNQPQHF